The T cell receptor (beta chain) under discussion was sequenced for a study of T-cell memory formation after mild COVID-19 (dated by TCRdb to the early 2020s). About the investigation overall: TCR sequence clusters from the two donors were largely donor specific. T-cell clones expanding and contracting after mild COVID-19 in two donors were tracked by longitudinal TCRalpha and TCRbeta repertoire sequencing. Two young, previously healthy adult volunteers made up the cohort, one male and one female. Study-wide conclusions, independent of this receptor: Only a couple of mild cases were covered by the study, and larger cohorts that include severe cases with pre-infection samples were considered necessary. Contracting CD4+ clones were found mainly in CM and EM memory subsets, while CD8+ clones were enriched in EMRA. The second-wave clones that peaked on day 37 were not confirmed to be SARS-CoV-2 specific. Some responding clones were found in pre-infection memory, which suggests that pre-existing cross-reactive memory T cells took part in the SARS-CoV-2 response. Clones that contracted from day 15 to 85 showed balanced CD4/CD8 phenotypes, whereas a second wave of clones that expanded from day 15 to 37 leaned towards CD4+.

Deletion took 3 bases off V and 0 bases off J, with a span of 12 bases between the germline ends. The germline V gene provides CDR1 SGDLS and CDR2 YYNGEE. The CDR3 runs 16 residues from the cysteine to the phenylalanine. Of all the DNA, just the CDR3 is kept, 48 bases in frame from base 1. Ficoll-Paque density gradient centrifugation was the method used to isolate PBMCs. This clonotype was seen more than once but under ten times. This clone's antigen is unknown. Base qualities were left out, and no much larger clone turns up one base away. For sequencing, an Illumina NovaSeq 6000 was employed. Using 5'RACE with constant-segment primers, TCRalpha and TCRbeta cDNA libraries were constructed, with sample barcodes and unique molecular identifiers added in the process. Trizol reagent was used to extract RNA from every sample. Amplification of the libraries took two PCR steps, and the second step added a second sample barcode plus Illumina TruSeq adapters. The libraries were sequenced on an Illumina NovaSeq using 2 x 150 bp paired-end reads. Per the source publication's procedure: Demultiplexing of reads and collapsing into UMI-guided consensus sequences were performed with migec v1.2.7. Using mixcr v2.1.11, the UMI consensuses were aligned to TRA and TRB V and J templates and assembled into clonotypes. Expanded or contracted clonotypes were those called significant by both edgeR and NoisET, with noise models trained on biological replicates. For edgeR calls, the thresholds were a false discovery rate-adjusted p below 0.01 and a log2 fold-change of 1. As an exploratory analysis of dynamics, max-normalized trajectories of the 1000 most abundant clonotypes were examined by PCA with hierarchical clustering. Each responding clone was given a CD4 or CD8 phenotype based on the CD4+ and CD8+ repertoires, which had been sequenced separately. Through fastp at Q25 and MiXCR, TCRdb rebuilt clones from the public reads, retaining in-frame beta chains. Merged by CDR3 protein, the rows form single entries marked with the most common genes and DNA. The V and J calls come from TCRdb's annotation, not from the publication. For this sample the table gives some 330,000 distinct CDR3 sequences, of which about 21% were detected only once. The leading ten clones occupy around 13% of the sample.

The sequence links TRBV9 to TRBJ2-2; TRBD2 is possibly the D segment (7 matching bases). Sequencing was carried out using PBMCs or a T cell subset sorted from them (not recorded which). The receptor was isolated from an adult woman who had mild COVID-19 (a few samples of this study predate the infection). The sample titles of this study are shuffled in the database, so cell type and time point are left out; the donor was told from shared clones. The CDR3 region: CASSGLGGPNTGELFF. The DNA reads TGTGCCAGCAGCGGTCTCGGGGGGCCGAACACCGGGGAGCTGTTTTTT.